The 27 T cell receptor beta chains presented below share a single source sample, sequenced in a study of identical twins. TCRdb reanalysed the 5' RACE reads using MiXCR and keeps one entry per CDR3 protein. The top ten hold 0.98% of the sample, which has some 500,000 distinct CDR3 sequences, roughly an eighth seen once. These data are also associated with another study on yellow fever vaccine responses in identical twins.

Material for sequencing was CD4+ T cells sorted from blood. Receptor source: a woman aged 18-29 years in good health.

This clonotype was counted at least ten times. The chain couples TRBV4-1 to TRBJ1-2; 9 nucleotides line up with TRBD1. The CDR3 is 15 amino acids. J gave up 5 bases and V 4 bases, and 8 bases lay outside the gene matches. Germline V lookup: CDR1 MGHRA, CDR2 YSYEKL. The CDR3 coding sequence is TGCGCCAGCAGCCTTGGACAGGGGCAGATTTATGGCTACACCTTC. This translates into CASSLGQGQIYGYTF.

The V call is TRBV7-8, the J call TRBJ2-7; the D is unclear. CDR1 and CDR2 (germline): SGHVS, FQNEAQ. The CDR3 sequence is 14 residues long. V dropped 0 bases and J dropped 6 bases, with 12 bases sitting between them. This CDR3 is CASSLALAVGEQYF. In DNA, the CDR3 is TGTGCCAGCAGCTTAGCCCTCGCGGTAGGCGAGCAGTACTTC.

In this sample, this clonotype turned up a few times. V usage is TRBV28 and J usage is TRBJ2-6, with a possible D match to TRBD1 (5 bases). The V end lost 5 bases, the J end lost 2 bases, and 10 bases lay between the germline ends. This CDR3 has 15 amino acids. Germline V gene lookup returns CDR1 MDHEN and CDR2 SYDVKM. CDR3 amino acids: CASSTLGAGANVLTF. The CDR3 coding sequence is TGTGCCAGCAGTACCTTAGGGGCTGGGGCCAACGTCCTGACTTTC.

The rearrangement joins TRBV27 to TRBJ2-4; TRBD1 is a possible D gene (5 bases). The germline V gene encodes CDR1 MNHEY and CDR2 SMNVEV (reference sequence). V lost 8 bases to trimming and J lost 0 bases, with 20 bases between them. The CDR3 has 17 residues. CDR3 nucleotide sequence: TGTGCCAGCGCCCCAGGGTCGCCGTTGATAGCCAAAAACATTCAGTACTTC. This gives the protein CASAPGSPLIAKNIQYF.

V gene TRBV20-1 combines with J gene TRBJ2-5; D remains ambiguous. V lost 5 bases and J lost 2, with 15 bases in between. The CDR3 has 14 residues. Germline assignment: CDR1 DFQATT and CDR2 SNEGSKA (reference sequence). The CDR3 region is CSAPPGAVQETQYF. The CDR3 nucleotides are TGCAGTGCTCCCCCCGGAGCAGTTCAAGAGACCCAGTACTTC.

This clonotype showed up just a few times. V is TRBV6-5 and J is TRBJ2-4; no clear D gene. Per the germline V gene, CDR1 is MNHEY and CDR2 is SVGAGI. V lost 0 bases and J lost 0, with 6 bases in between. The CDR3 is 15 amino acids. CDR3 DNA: TGTGCCAGCAGTTACTCGCGAGGAGCCAAAAACATTCAGTACTTC. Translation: CASSYSRGAKNIQYF.

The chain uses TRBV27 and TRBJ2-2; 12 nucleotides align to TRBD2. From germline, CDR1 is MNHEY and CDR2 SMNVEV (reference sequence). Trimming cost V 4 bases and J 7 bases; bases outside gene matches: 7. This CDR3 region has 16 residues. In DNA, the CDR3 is TGTGCCAGCAGTTGGCGTCTAGCGGGAGGGTTCGGGGAGCTGTTTTTT. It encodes CASSWRLAGGFGELFF.

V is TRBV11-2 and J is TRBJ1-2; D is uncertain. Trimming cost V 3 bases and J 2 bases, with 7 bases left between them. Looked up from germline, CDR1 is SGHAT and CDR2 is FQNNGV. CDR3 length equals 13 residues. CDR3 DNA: TGTGCCAGCAGCTTTACCGCCAACTATGGCTACACCTTC. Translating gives CASSFTANYGYTF. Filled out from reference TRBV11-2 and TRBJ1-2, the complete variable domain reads EAGVAQSPRYKIIEKRQSVAFWCNPISGHATLYWYQQILGQGPKLLIQFQNNGVVDDSQLPKDRFSAERLKGVDSTLKIQPAKLEDSAVYLCASSFTANYGYTFGSGTRLTVV.

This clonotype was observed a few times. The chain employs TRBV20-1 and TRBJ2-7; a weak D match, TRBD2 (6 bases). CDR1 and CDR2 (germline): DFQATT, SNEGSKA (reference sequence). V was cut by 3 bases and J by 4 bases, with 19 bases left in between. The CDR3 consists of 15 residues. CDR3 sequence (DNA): TGCAGTGCTAGTAGCGCGGGGCAACGGCAATACGAGCAGTACTTC. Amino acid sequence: CSASSAGQRQYEQYF.

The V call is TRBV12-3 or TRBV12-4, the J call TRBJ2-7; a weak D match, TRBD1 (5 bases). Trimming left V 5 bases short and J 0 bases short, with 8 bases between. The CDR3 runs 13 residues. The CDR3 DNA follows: TGTGCCAGCAGTCAGGGATACTCCTACGAGCAGTACTTC. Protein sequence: CASSQGYSYEQYF.

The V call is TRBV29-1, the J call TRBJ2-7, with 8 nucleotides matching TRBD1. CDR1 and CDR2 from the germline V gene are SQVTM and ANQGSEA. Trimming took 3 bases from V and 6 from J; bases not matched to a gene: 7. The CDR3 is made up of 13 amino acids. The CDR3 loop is CSVDRQGKGEQYF. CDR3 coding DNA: TGCAGCGTTGATCGACAGGGGAAGGGCGAGCAGTACTTC.

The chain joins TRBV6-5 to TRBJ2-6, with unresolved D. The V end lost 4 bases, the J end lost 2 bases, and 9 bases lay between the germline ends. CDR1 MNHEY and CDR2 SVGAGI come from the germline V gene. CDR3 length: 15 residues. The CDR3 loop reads CASSSRRPGANVLTF. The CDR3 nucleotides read TGTGCCAGCAGTTCGAGGCGTCCTGGGGCCAACGTCCTGACTTTC.

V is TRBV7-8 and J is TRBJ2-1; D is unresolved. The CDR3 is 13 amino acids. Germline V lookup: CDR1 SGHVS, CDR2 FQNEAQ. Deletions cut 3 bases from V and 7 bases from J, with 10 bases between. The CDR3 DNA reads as TGTGCCAGCAGCTTTAGGGTGGCGAATGAGCAGTTCTTC. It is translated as CASSFRVANEQFF.

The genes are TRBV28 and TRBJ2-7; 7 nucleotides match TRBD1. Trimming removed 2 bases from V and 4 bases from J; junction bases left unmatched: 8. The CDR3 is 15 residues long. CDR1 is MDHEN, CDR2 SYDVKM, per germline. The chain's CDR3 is CASSLPTGQLYEQYF. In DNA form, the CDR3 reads TGTGCCAGCAGTTTACCGACGGGACAGCTATACGAGCAGTACTTC.

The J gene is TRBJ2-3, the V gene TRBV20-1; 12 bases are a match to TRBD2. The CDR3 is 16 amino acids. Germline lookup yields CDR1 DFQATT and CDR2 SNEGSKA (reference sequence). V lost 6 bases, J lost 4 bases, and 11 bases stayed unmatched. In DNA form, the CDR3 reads TGCAGTGCCATAGCCCCTAGCGGGAGGGATTCAGATACGCAGTATTTT. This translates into CSAIAPSGRDSDTQYF.

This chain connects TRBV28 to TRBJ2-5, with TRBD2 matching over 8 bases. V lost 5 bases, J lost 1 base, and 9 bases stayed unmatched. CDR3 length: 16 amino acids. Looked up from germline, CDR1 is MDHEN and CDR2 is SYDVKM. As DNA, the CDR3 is TGTGCCAGCAGTACCCCCGGGCTAGCGGGCCAAGAGACCCAGTACTTC. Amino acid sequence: CASSTPGLAGQETQYF.

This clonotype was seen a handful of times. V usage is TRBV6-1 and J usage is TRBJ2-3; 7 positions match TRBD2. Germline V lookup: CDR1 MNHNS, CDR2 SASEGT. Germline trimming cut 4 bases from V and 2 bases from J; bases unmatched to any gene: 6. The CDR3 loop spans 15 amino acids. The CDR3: CASSVGSGVTDTQYF. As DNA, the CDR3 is TGTGCCAGCAGTGTCGGGAGCGGGGTCACAGATACGCAGTATTTT.

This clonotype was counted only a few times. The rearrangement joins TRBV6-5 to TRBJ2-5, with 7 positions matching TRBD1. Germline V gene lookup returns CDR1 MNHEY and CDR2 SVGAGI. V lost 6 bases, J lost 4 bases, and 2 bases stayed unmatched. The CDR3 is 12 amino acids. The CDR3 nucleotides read TGTGCCAGCAGAGGGGGCCGAGAGACCCAGTACTTC. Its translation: CASRGGRETQYF.

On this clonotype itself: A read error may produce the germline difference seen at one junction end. As DNA, the CDR3 is TGTGCCTGCAGTCCCCTCCCCCCCGGGAGTTCAGGTCTCTACGAGCAGTACTTC. Protein sequence: CACSPLPPGSSGLYEQYF. The chain has TRBV2 and TRBJ2-7, with D possibly matching TRBD2 (6 bases). This CDR3 spans 18 amino acids. Germline V gene lookup returns CDR1 SNHLY and CDR2 FYNNEI. Together with reference TRBV2 and TRBJ2-7, the CDR3 gives the full variable domain: EPEVTQTPSHQVTQMGQEVILRCVPISNHLYFYWYRQILGQKVEFLVSFYNNEISEKSEIFDDQFSVERPDGSNFTLKIRSTKLEDSAMYFCACSPLPPGSSGLYEQYFGPGTRLTVT.

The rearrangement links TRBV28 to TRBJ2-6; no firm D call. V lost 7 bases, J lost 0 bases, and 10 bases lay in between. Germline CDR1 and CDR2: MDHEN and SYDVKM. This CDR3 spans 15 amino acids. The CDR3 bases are TGTGCCAGCATAACCGCAGGCTCTGGGGCCAACGTCCTGACTTTC. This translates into CASITAGSGANVLTF. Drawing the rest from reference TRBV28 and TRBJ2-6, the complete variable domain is DVKVTQSSRYLVKRTGEKVFLECVQDMDHENMFWYRQDPGLGLRLIYFSYDVKMKEKGDIPEGYSVSREKKERFSLILESASTNQTSMYLCASITAGSGANVLTFGAGSRLTVL.

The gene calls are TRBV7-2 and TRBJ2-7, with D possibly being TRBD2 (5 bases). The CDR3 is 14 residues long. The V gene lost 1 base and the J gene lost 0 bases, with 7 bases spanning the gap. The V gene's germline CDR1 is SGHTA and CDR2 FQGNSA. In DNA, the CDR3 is TGTGCCAGCAGCTTAGACGGGGTCTCCTACGAGCAGTACTTC. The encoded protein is CASSLDGVSYEQYF.

DNA for the CDR3: TGCAGTGCTACGGGACTAGTGTTGATCGAGCAGTTCTTC. Its protein is CSATGLVLIEQFF. The chain employs TRBV20-1 and TRBJ2-1; 8 nucleotides align to TRBD2. Losses at the gene ends were 4 bases for V and 10 bases for J; bases not matched to a gene: 9. The CDR3 spans 13 residues. CDR1 and CDR2 from the germline V gene are DFQATT and SNEGSKA (reference sequence).

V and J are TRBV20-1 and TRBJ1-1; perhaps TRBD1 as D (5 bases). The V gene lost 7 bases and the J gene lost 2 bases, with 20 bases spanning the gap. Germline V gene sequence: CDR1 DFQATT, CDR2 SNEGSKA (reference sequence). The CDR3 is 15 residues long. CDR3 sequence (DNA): TGCAGTGTCTTACTGGGTGGCAGGGCAAACACTGAAGCTTTCTTT. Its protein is CSVLLGGRANTEAFF.

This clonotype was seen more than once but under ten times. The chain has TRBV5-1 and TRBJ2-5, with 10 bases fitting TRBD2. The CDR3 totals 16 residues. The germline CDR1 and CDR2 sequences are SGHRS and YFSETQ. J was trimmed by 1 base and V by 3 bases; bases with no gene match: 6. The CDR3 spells CASSWSGGGIQETQYF. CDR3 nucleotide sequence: TGCGCCAGCAGCTGGAGCGGGGGGGGTATCCAAGAGACCCAGTACTTC.

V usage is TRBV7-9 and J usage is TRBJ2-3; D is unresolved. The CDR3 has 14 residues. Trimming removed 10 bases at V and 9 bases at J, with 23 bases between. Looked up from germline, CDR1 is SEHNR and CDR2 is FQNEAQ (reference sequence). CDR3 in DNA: TGTGCCACCCAGCTTAATATCGGCACAGCCACGCAGTATTTT. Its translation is CATQLNIGTATQYF.

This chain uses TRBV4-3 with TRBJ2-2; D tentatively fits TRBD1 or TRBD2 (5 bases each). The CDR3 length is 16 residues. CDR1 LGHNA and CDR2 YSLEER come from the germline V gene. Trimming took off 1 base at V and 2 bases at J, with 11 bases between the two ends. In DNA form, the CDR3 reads TGCGCCAGCAGCCAAGGCGACAGACTAAACACCGGGGAGCTGTTTTTT. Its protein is CASSQGDRLNTGELFF.

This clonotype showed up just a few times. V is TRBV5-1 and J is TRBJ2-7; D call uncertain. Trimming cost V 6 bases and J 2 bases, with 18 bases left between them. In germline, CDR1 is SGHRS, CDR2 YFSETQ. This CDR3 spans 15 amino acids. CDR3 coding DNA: TGCGCCAGCACCACCGGGTCCACGGCCCCCTACGAGCAGTACTTC. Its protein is CASTTGSTAPYEQYF.